This TCR beta chain was documented in a study of shared clonotypes between healthy human individuals. The assay was immunoSEQ multiplex PCR, and TCRdb's table has in-frame clones only and misses some. The sample shows roughly 1,600,000 clones, 98% of them seen only once. This CDR3 is 16 amino acids long. J lost 6 bases, V lost 6 bases, and 15 bases had no gene match. The germline V gene has CDR1 SGHRS and CDR2 YFSETQ. The chain joins TRBV5-1 to TRBJ2-7; 10 bases line up with TRBD2. Source material: naive CD4+ T cells sorted from blood. Subset indicated: CD45RA+ positively selected. The source of this sequence is a man younger than 40 in good health. The CDR3 DNA reads TGCGCCAGCACCAAACTAGAAAGCGGGAGGGCCTCCGAGCAGTACTTC. This gives the protein CASTKLESGRASEQYF.